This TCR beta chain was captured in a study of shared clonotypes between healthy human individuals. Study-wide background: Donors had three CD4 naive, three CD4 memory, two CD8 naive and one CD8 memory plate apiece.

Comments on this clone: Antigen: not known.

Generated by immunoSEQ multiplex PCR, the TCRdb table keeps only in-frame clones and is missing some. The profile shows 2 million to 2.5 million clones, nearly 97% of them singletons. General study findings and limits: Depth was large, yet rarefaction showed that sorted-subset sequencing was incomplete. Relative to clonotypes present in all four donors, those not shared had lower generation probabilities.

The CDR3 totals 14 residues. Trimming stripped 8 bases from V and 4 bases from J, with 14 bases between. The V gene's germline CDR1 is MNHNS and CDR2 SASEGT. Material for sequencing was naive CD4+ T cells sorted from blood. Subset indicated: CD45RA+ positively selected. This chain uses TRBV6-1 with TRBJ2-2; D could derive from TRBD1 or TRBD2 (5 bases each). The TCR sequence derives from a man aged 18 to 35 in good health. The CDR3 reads CASLRGVGTGELFF. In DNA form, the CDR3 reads TGTGCCAGCCTAAGGGGAGTCGGCACCGGGGAGCTGTTTTTT.